One and the same sample provided the 14 T cell receptor beta chains below, sequenced in a study of control samples from healthy donors and cancer patients. Sequencing was performed with immunoSEQ multiplex PCR; in TCRdb, only in-frame clones are kept and a portion is missing. Found here are approximately 100,000 clones, almost 85% of them singletons; the top ten hold about 2%. The sample consisted of blood. All receptors come from a man aged 55 to 70 in good health.

Only one count was recorded for this clone. The V call is TRBV7-9, the J call TRBJ2-7; D is uncertain. V was clipped by 3 bases and J by 3 bases, with 9 bases between them. The germline V gene has CDR1 SEHNR and CDR2 FQNEAQ (reference sequence). This CDR3 spans 13 amino acids. CDR3 sequence: CASSFRAGYEQYF. The CDR3 bases are TGTGCCAGCAGCTTCCGGGCCGGCTACGAGCAGTACTTC.

This clone was counted once. The V and J genes are TRBV28 and TRBJ2-7, with 8 bases fitting TRBD2. The germline V gene encodes CDR1 MDHEN and CDR2 SYDVKM. CDR3 length: 14 amino acids. With 8 bases clipped from V and 6 bases from J, the junction kept 12 bases outside the gene matches. DNA for the CDR3: TGTGCCAGCTCTAGCGGGCGGAAACACGCCGAGCAGTACTTC. This encodes CASSSGRKHAEQYF.

On this clone: Other DNA sequences of this sample code for an identical CDR3. This chain links TRBV14 with TRBJ1-1; the D gene is possibly TRBD1 (5 bases). Germline values: CDR1 SGHDN, CDR2 FVKESK. The CDR3 extends over 15 amino acids. Trimming cost V 1 base and J 5 bases, with 14 bases left between them. CDR3 bases: TGTGCCAGCAGCCAAGTTGGGGGGTTTGGAACTGAAGCTTTCTTT. This translates into CASSQVGGFGTEAFF.

V is TRBV5-1 and J is TRBJ2-2, with TRBD2 identical over 9 bases. V trimming: 4 bases; J trimming: 4 bases; junction bases outside the gene matches: 8. The germline V gene has CDR1 SGHRS and CDR2 YFSETQ. The CDR3 runs to 16 residues. This chain's CDR3 is CASSLGGGGSTGELFF. The DNA of the CDR3 is TGCGCCAGCAGCCTTGGCGGGGGGGGGAGCACCGGGGAGCTGTTTTTT.

This clone was picked up one time. The CDR3 loop reads CASSTPGTGGVNGYTF. The CDR3, as DNA: TGTGCCAGCAGCACCCCCGGGACAGGGGGCGTAAATGGCTACACCTTC. The chain has TRBV5-8 and TRBJ1-2, with 12 bases identical to TRBD1. V shed 4 bases and J 6 bases; nucleotides not matched to a gene: 10. The CDR3 totals 16 residues. The germline gives CDR1 SGHTS, CDR2 YDEGEE. The full variable domain, its missing parts supplied by reference TRBV5-8 and TRBJ1-2, is EAGVTQSPTHLIKTRGQQATLRCSPISGHTSVYWYQQALGLGLQFLLWYDEGEERNRGNFPPRFSGRQFPNYSSELNVNALELEDSALYLCASSTPGTGGVNGYTFGSGTRLTVV.

V and J are TRBV9 and TRBJ1-4, with a tentative D call TRBD1 (5 bases). The germline CDR1 and CDR2 sequences are SGDLS and YYNGEE. V was cut by 0 bases and J by 6 bases, with 15 bases left in between. CDR3 length equals 16 residues. CDR3 bases: TGTGCCAGCAGCGTAGGCCGGGCCGGGGGACATGAAAAACTGTTTTTT. This encodes CASSVGRAGGHEKLFF.

This clone was found a few times. This chain uses TRBV3-1 (or the pseudogene TRBV3-2) with TRBJ2-1; unclear D gene. The CDR3 has 12 amino acids. Between the trimmed V and J ends, which lost 4 bases and 4 bases, there was a span of 5 bases. Germline lookup yields CDR1 LGHDT and CDR2 YNNKEL (reference sequence). The CDR3 loop is CASSPTYNEQFF. As DNA, the CDR3 is TGTGCCAGCAGCCCTACTTACAATGAGCAGTTCTTC.

The chain carries TRBV5-6 and TRBJ1-3, with TRBD1 identical over 7 bases. Germline lookup yields CDR1 SGHDT and CDR2 YYEEEE. V lost 4 bases, J lost 6 bases, and 1 base stayed unmatched. This CDR3 contains 12 residues. The CDR3 DNA reads TGTGCCAGCAGCAAGGGGGCAAACACCATATATTTT. Translation gives CASSKGANTIYF.

This clone was counted a single time. The chain couples TRBV3-1 (or the pseudogene TRBV3-2) to TRBJ2-3, with D unresolved. The CDR3 consists of 16 residues. Germline V gene data show CDR1 as LGHDT and CDR2 as YNNKEL (reference sequence). V gave up 1 base and J gave up 0 bases, with 11 bases separating them. The CDR3 loop is CASSQARLTSTDTQYF. The CDR3 nucleotides read TGTGCCAGCAGCCAAGCCCGGCTGACTAGCACAGATACGCAGTATTTT.

The chain has TRBV3-1 (or the pseudogene TRBV3-2) and TRBJ1-3, with 8 bases fitting TRBD1. The CDR3 contains 18 residues. The junction had 8 bases not matched to a gene; V was cut back by 0 bases and J by 1 base. Germline lookup yields CDR1 LGHDT and CDR2 YNNKEL (reference sequence). For the CDR3, the DNA is TGTGCCAGCAGCCAAGAGGCGAGCAGGGGGCCGTCTGGAAACACCATATATTTT. Protein product: CASSQEASRGPSGNTIYF.

The gene calls are TRBV5-8 and TRBJ2-3; the D gene could be TRBD1 or TRBD2 (5 bases each). Trimming stripped 4 bases from V and 6 bases from J, with 18 bases between. The CDR3 consists of 15 residues. Germline lookup yields CDR1 SGHTS and CDR2 YDEGEE. The CDR3 region is CASSRDGFTGDTQYF. CDR3 sequence (DNA): TGTGCCAGCAGCAGGGACGGATTTACTGGGGATACGCAGTATTTT.

This clone appeared a single time. The chain employs TRBV6-6 and TRBJ2-3; D is undetermined. V was trimmed by 6 bases and J by 2 bases, leaving 15 bases between them. This CDR3 is built from 15 residues. CDR1 MNHNY and CDR2 SVGAGI come from the germline V gene (reference sequence). CDR3 in DNA: TGTGCCAGCAGCCTTACGATGACCCCCACAGATACGCAGTATTTT. Translated, it gives CASSLTMTPTDTQYF.

This clone appeared a single time. The chain has TRBV5-1 and TRBJ1-6; D is uncertain. Trimming took 1 base from V and 10 from J, leaving 9 bases between them. The CDR3 extends over 13 amino acids. Germline lookup yields CDR1 SGHRS and CDR2 YFSETQ. The CDR3 sequence: CASSLLLYSPLHF. DNA for the CDR3: TGCGCCAGCAGCTTGTTGTTATACTCACCCCTCCACTTT.

This clone was recorded once. The chain uses TRBV24-1 and TRBJ1-5, with D possibly being TRBD1 (6 bases). V lost 0 bases, J lost 3 bases, and 14 bases lay in between. From germline, CDR1 is KGHDR and CDR2 SFDVKD. This CDR3 contains 17 residues. This CDR3 reads CATSDLQWTADNQPQHF. The CDR3 DNA reads TGTGCCACCAGTGATTTGCAATGGACAGCCGACAATCAGCCCCAGCATTTT.